A single sample is the source of the 25 T cell receptor beta chains below, sequenced in a study of T-cell reconstitution after alpha-beta-depleted transplantation in children. The TCRbeta library was prepared with unique molecular identifiers. Each CDR3 protein gets one entry after TCRdb re-called the PCR reads with MiXCR. There are more than 500,000 distinct CDR3 sequences in the sample; about an eighth occur only once, and less than 15% lies in the top ten. The sample was PBMCs, mostly from graft donor cells, taken 180 days after TCRalphabeta/CD19-depleted stem cell transplant. The receptors stem from a female patient aged 2-9 years who had a stem cell transplant for aplastic anemia, so the T cells may come from the graft donor.

There are a few counts of this clonotype. The chain recombines TRBV18 with TRBJ2-1; D is possibly TRBD2 (7 bases). Trimming removed 6 bases at V and 9 bases at J, with 15 bases between. The CDR3 has 13 amino acids. Germline V gene sequence: CDR1 KGHSH, CDR2 LQKENI. The CDR3 DNA sequence: TGTGCCAGCTCCTCCGGGGCGGGGGCTGAGCAGTTCTTC. Residues: CASSSGAGAEQFF. Complete variable domain (other parts from reference TRBV18 and TRBJ2-1): NAGVMQNPRHLVRRRGQEARLRCSPMKGHSHVYWYRQLPEEGLKFMVYLQKENIIDESGMPKERFSAEFPKEGPSILRIQQVVRGDSAAYFCASSSGAGAEQFFGPGTRLTVL.

This clonotype was seen at least ten times. The J gene is TRBJ2-1, the V gene TRBV20-1; D may correspond to TRBD1 or TRBD2 (5 bases each). V was shortened by 6 bases and J by 9 bases, with 18 bases between the two germline ends. Germline V gene data show CDR1 as DFQATT and CDR2 as SNEGSKA (reference sequence). CDR3 length: 13 amino acids. CDR3 protein: CSAAWGRLGEQFF. Here the CDR3 DNA reads TGCAGTGCGGCGTGGGGACGCCTAGGTGAGCAGTTCTTC.

V and J are TRBV28 and TRBJ2-2; D perhaps matches TRBD2 (5 bases). Trimming took 6 bases from V and 6 from J, leaving 11 bases between them. The CDR3 runs to 13 residues. Looked up from germline, CDR1 is MDHEN and CDR2 is SYDVKM. In DNA, the CDR3 is TGTGCCAGCAGCGAGAGGGATGCCGGGGAGCTGTTTTTT. It codes for CASSERDAGELFF.

The rearrangement joins TRBV12-3 or TRBV12-4 to TRBJ2-1; TRBD1 agrees at 7 bases. This CDR3 contains 17 residues. The J segment lost 0 bases and the V segment lost 4 bases, leaving 9 bases of the junction unmatched. CDR3 DNA: TGTGCCAGCAGTTCTCCGGGACAGCTGAGCTCCTACAATGAGCAGTTCTTC. It yields the protein CASSSPGQLSSYNEQFF.

The rearrangement uses TRBV4-3 and TRBJ2-7; TRBD1 agrees at 9 bases. CDR1 LGHNA and CDR2 YSLEER come from the germline V gene. Unmatched junction bases numbered 7, after V lost 1 base and J lost 3 bases. This CDR3 contains 16 residues. CDR3 loop: CASSQAFDRGYYEQYF. For the CDR3, the DNA is TGCGCCAGCAGCCAAGCTTTCGACAGGGGGTACTACGAGCAGTACTTC.

This clonotype appeared many times. The V and J genes are TRBV12-3 or TRBV12-4 and TRBJ2-1; 14 bases fit TRBD2. The ends lost 5 bases at V and 7 bases at J; junction bases unmatched: 4. The CDR3 totals 15 residues. The CDR3: CASSPGTSGRNEQFF. In nucleotides, the CDR3 is TGTGCCAGCAGTCCCGGGACTAGCGGGAGAAATGAGCAGTTCTTC.

The chain employs TRBV7-8 and TRBJ1-5; D unclear. Trimming stripped 2 bases from V and 3 bases from J, with 20 bases between. CDR3 length equals 18 residues. The germline V gene encodes CDR1 SGHVS and CDR2 FQNEAQ. The CDR3 is CASSLRRREEVFNQPQHF. CDR3 DNA: TGTGCCAGCAGCTTAAGAAGGCGTGAAGAGGTTTTCAATCAGCCCCAGCATTTT.

This clonotype was observed at least ten times. The rearrangement joins TRBV15 to TRBJ2-1; D might be TRBD1 (5 bases). The CDR3 consists of 13 residues. Trimming shortened V by 0 bases and J by 15 bases, and 15 bases separated the two germline ends. Germline CDR1 reads LNHNV; CDR2 reads YYDKDF (reference sequence). CDR3 sequence (DNA): TGTGCCACCAGCAGAGATCTTAAGCCAGGGCGGTTCTTC. It translates to CATSRDLKPGRFF.

V is TRBV2 and J is TRBJ1-1; TRBD1 might be the D (6 bases). The CDR3 loop spans 14 amino acids. The V and J ends lost 1 base and 4 bases respectively, with 10 bases between them. CDR1 is SNHLY, CDR2 FYNNEI, per germline. CDR3 region: CASSEGGHFTEAFF. DNA of the CDR3: TGTGCCAGCAGTGAAGGGGGACACTTCACTGAAGCTTTCTTT.

This clonotype occurred many times. The rearrangement joins TRBV20-1 to TRBJ2-1; D is uncertain. V was shortened by 7 bases and J by 8 bases, with 21 bases between the two germline ends. CDR1 is DFQATT and CDR2 is SNEGSKA in the germline V gene (reference sequence). The CDR3 loop spans 14 amino acids. CDR3 DNA: TGCAGTGTGAACCCATACCGGAGTGTAGATGAGCAGTTCTTC. Protein sequence: CSVNPYRSVDEQFF.

Only a few counts were recorded for this clonotype. V gene TRBV6-1 combines with J gene TRBJ2-3, with 8 bases that match TRBD1. CDR1 MNHNS and CDR2 SASEGT come from the germline V gene. V gave up 2 bases and J gave up 4 bases; unmatched junction bases: 8. The CDR3 sequence is 16 residues long. DNA for the CDR3: TGTGCCAGCAGTGAATTTCCTGGGACAGGCCCAGATACGCAGTATTTT. Amino acid sequence: CASSEFPGTGPDTQYF.

This clonotype was seen only a few times. V gene TRBV27 combines with J gene TRBJ2-4, with D perhaps TRBD1 (6 bases). V lost 3 bases, J lost 2 bases, and 11 bases lay in between. The CDR3 contains 15 residues. Germline V lookup: CDR1 MNHEY, CDR2 SMNVEV (reference sequence). The CDR3 region is CASSFRGYSKNIQYF. For the CDR3, the DNA is TGTGCCAGCAGTTTCAGGGGTTATTCCAAAAACATTCAGTACTTC.

This clonotype showed up many times. The chain combines TRBV7-2 with TRBJ2-7; unclear D gene. The CDR3 totals 13 residues. Germline-derived CDR1 and CDR2 are SGHTA and FQGNSA. Trimming took off 3 bases at V and 2 bases at J, with 8 bases between the two ends. The CDR3 DNA sequence: TGTGCCAGCAGCTTTTGGTGGGCCTACGAGCAGTACTTC. Translating gives CASSFWWAYEQYF.

The rearrangement links TRBV7-2 to TRBJ2-3, with D perhaps matching TRBD1 or TRBD2 (5 bases each). CDR1 and CDR2 from the germline V gene are SGHTA and FQGNSA. Deletions cut 0 bases from V and 0 bases from J, with 16 bases between. This CDR3 has 18 residues. CDR3 protein: CASSLARRGAPSTDTQYF. For the CDR3, the DNA is TGTGCCAGCAGCTTAGCGCGGAGAGGGGCCCCTAGCACAGATACGCAGTATTTT.

The V call is TRBV29-1, the J call TRBJ2-7; perhaps TRBD1 as D (5 bases). CDR1 and CDR2 (germline): SQVTM, ANQGSEA. V lost 7 bases, J lost 5 bases, and 15 bases lay in between. There are 12 residues in the CDR3. The CDR3 DNA is TGCAGCGGGATTCAGATACAGGACGAGCAGTACGTC. Protein product: CSGIQIQDEQYV.

A few counts support this clonotype. This chain links TRBV13 with TRBJ2-7; D remains unclear. The CDR3 is 14 amino acids. CDR1 and CDR2 (germline): PRHDT, FYEKMQ (reference sequence). V was pared by 3 bases and J by 1 base, with 10 bases between. The CDR3 spells CASSLSLISYEQYV. DNA for the CDR3: TGTGCCAGCAGCTTGAGCCTTATATCCTACGAGCAGTACGTC.

This clonotype has more than one count but fewer than ten. The chain joins TRBV6-5 to TRBJ2-1; D may be TRBD1 (6 bases). This CDR3 contains 15 residues. With 2 bases removed from V and 3 bases from J, the gap between germline ends came to 11 bases. Germline V CDR1 and CDR2: MNHEY, SVGAGI. This CDR3 is CASSYRQGNYNEQFF. The CDR3 bases are TGTGCCAGCAGTTACCGGCAGGGGAACTACAATGAGCAGTTCTTC.

This clonotype was observed a handful of times. CDR3: CASSELRNAGSSGKISDRNYGYTF. For the CDR3, the DNA is TGCGCCAGCAGTGAGTTACGGAACGCAGGGTCGTCGGGGAAGATTAGTGATCGGAACTATGGCTACACCTTC. V is TRBV10-1 and J is TRBJ1-2, with D tentatively TRBD1 (5 bases). This CDR3 comprises 24 residues. CDR1 and CDR2 from the germline V gene are WNHNN and SYGVQD (reference sequence). Trimming stripped 1 base from V and 2 bases from J, with 38 bases between.

This clonotype was detected ten times or more. This sequence joins TRBV20-1 and TRBJ2-7; 7 nucleotides align to TRBD2. The V segment lost 5 bases and the J segment 7 bases; nucleotides outside the gene matches: 14. Germline values: CDR1 DFQATT, CDR2 SNEGSKA (reference sequence). This CDR3 is 14 amino acids long. The CDR3 loop reads CSAYTGTTRVEQYF. The CDR3 DNA reads TGCAGTGCTTACACCGGGACTACCAGGGTTGAGCAGTACTTC.

V gene TRBV7-9 combines with J gene TRBJ2-7; TRBD1 might be the D (5 bases). The CDR3 runs to 15 residues. Trimming took 2 bases from V and 0 from J, leaving 11 bases between them. Germline lookup yields CDR1 SEHNR and CDR2 FQNEAQ (reference sequence). CDR3 DNA sequence: TGTGCCAGCAGCTTAATACAGGCGCCCTCCTACGAGCAGTACTTC. Its translation: CASSLIQAPSYEQYF.

This clonotype has at least ten counts. This sequence joins TRBV27 and TRBJ2-7; D gene ambiguous. V lost 2 bases to trimming and J lost 2 bases, with 7 bases between them. This CDR3 has 13 residues. Germline assignment: CDR1 MNHEY and CDR2 SMNVEV (reference sequence). In DNA form, the CDR3 reads TGTGCCAGCAGTTTAGGCAAGACCTACGAGCAGTACTTC. Its translation: CASSLGKTYEQYF.

The chain couples TRBV7-8 to TRBJ2-1; unclear D gene. Germline V lookup: CDR1 SGHVS, CDR2 FQNEAQ. Trimming removed 3 bases from V and 4 bases from J, with 13 bases in between. The CDR3 runs to 15 residues. In DNA, the CDR3 is TGTGCCAGCAGCTTTTTAAAGGCAGTTTACAATGAGCAGTTCTTC. It yields the protein CASSFLKAVYNEQFF.

This clonotype has more than one count but fewer than ten. The chain employs TRBV12-3 or TRBV12-4 and TRBJ2-1; 7 nucleotides match TRBD1. CDR3 length: 16 amino acids. V was pared by 6 bases and J by 0 bases, with 8 bases of the junction left unmatched. The CDR3 nucleotides are TGTGCCAGCAGCCACAGGGGTAAAAGCTCCTACAATGAGCAGTTCTTC. Its protein product is CASSHRGKSSYNEQFF.

This clonotype has just a few counts. The chain uses TRBV5-1 and TRBJ1-1; 7 positions match TRBD1. Germline CDR1 is SGHRS and CDR2 is YFSETQ. Trimming removed 7 bases from V and 0 bases from J; junction bases left unmatched: 24. The CDR3 is 20 amino acids. The CDR3 coding sequence is TGCGCCAGCCGCCCACTGGAGACACTCAGGGACAGATTGATGAACACTGAAGCTTTCTTT. Its translation is CASRPLETLRDRLMNTEAFF.

The chain links TRBV2 to TRBJ2-1; D is ambiguous. The CDR3 extends over 12 amino acids. Trimming cost V 6 bases and J 6 bases, with 9 bases left between them. In germline, CDR1 is SNHLY, CDR2 FYNNEI. CDR3 residues: CASRPPGNEQFF. As DNA, the CDR3 is TGTGCCAGCAGACCACCCGGCAATGAGCAGTTCTTC.